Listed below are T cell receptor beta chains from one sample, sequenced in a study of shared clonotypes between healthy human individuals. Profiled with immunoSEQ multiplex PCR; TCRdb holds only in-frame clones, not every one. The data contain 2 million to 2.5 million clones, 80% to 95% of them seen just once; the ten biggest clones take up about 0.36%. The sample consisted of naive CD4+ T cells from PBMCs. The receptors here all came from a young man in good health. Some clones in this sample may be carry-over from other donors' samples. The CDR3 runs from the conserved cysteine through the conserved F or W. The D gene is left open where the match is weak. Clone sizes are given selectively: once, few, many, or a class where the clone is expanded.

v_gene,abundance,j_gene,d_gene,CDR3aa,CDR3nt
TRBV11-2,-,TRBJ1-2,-,CASSLGDVTF,TGTGCCAGCAGCTTAGGGGACGTTACCTTC
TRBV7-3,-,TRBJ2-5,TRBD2,CASSLLAGVAETQYF,TGTGCCAGCAGCCTGCTAGCGGGAGTTGCCGAGACCCAGTACTTC
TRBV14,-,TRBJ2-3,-,CASSLGLAPYTDTQYF,TGTGCCAGCAGCCTGGGGCTAGCGCCTTACACAGATACGCAGTATTTT
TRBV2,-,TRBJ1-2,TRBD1,CASSQLDRGYGYTF,TGTGCCAGCAGTCAGCTAGACAGGGGCTATGGCTACACCTTC
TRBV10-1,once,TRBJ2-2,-,CASSPDTNTGELFF,TGCGCCAGCAGTCCGGACACCAACACCGGGGAGCTGTTTTTT
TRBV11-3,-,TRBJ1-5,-,CASSYVGGDQPQHF,TGTGCCAGCAGCTACGTGGGGGGGGATCAGCCCCAGCATTTT
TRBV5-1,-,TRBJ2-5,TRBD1,CASSTGTGLTQETQYF,TGCGCCAGCAGCACGGGGACAGGACTCACTCAAGAGACCCAGTACTTC
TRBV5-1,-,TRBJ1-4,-,CASSLAPRDGEKLFF,TGCGCCAGCAGCTTGGCCCCGAGGGACGGTGAAAAACTGTTTTTT
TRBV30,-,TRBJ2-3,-,CAWSEGVRDTQYF,TGTGCCTGGAGTGAGGGGGTTCGGGATACGCAGTATTTT
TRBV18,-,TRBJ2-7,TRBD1,CASSQDRVEQYF,TGTGCCAGCTCCCAAGACAGGGTCGAGCAGTACTTC
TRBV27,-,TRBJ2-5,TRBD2,CASSGQPGLAGWETQYF,TGTGCCAGCAGTGGACAACCGGGACTAGCGGGTTGGGAGACCCAGTACTTC
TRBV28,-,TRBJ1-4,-,CASSLFANEKLFF,TGTGCCAGCAGTTTATTCGCTAATGAAAAACTGTTTTTT
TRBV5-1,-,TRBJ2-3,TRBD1,CASSTRGQGATDTQYF,TGCGCCAGCAGCACCCGCGGACAGGGGGCAACAGATACGCAGTATTTT
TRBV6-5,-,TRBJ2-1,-,CASSRSNEQFF,TGTGCCAGCAGCCGATCCAATGAGCAGTTCTTC
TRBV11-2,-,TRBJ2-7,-,CASRPSGRLTYEQYF,TGTGCCAGCAGACCCTCGGGACGGCTTACCTACGAGCAGTACTTC
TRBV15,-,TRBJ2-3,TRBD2,CATSRDRERTSGTDTDTQYF,TGTGCCACCAGCAGAGATAGGGAAAGGACTAGCGGGACAGACACAGATACGCAGTATTTT
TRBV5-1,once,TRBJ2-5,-,CASSWYWGGQETQYF,TGCGCCAGCAGCTGGTACTGGGGCGGGCAAGAGACCCAGTACTTC
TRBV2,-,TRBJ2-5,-,CASNGGLQETQYF,TGTGCCAGCAATGGGGGGCTTCAAGAGACCCAGTACTTC
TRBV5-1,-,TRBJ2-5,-,CASSLEGGGETQYF,TGCGCCAGCAGCTTGGAGGGAGGTGGGGAGACCCAGTACTTC
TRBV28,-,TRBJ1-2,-,CASSRGGTYGYTF,TGTGCCAGCAGTAGAGGAGGGACTTATGGCTACACCTTC
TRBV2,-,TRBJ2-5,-,CVSGRQETQYF,TGTGTCTCAGGAAGGCAAGAGACCCAGTACTTC
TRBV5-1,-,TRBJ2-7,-,CASSPGDWHYEQYF,TGCGCCAGCAGCCCGGGGGACTGGCACTACGAGCAGTACTTC
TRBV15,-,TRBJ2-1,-,CATSRGYRANEQFF,TGTGCCACCAGCAGAGGTTACAGGGCCAATGAGCAGTTCTTC
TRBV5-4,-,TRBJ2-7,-,CASSFMQGPYEQYF,TGTGCCAGCAGCTTCATGCAGGGGCCCTACGAGCAGTACTTC
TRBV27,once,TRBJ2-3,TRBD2,CASSPRTSGLYTDTQYF,TGTGCCAGCAGTCCACGGACTAGCGGACTTTACACAGATACGCAGTATTTT
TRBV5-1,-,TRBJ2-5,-,CASSSPDSTETQYF,TGCGCCAGCAGCTCCCCGGACTCCACGGAGACCCAGTACTTC
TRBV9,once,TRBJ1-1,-,CASSVVSGVYTEAFF,TGTGCCAGCAGCGTAGTGTCAGGGGTCTACACTGAAGCTTTCTTT
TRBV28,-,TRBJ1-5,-,CASSRGWGNQPQHF,TGTGCCAGCAGCCGGGGTTGGGGCAATCAGCCCCAGCATTTT
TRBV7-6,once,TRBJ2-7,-,CASSLDDVALGYEQYF,TGTGCCAGCAGCTTAGACGATGTAGCGCTAGGCTACGAGCAGTACTTC
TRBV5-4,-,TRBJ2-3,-,CASSFGLLGASDTQYF,TGTGCCAGCAGCTTTGGCCTCCTCGGGGCTTCAGATACGCAGTATTTT
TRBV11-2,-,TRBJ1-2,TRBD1,CASSNDRVNGYTF,TGTGCCAGCAGCAACGACAGGGTTAATGGCTACACCTTC
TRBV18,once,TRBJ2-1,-,CASSVQDEQFF,TGTGCCAGCTCCGTCCAGGATGAGCAGTTCTTC
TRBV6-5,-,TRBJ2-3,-,CASSRGSDTQYF,TGTGCCAGCAGTCGCGGATCAGATACGCAGTATTTT
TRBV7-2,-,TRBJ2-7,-,CASSPMGEQYF,TGTGCCAGCAGTCCCATGGGGGAGCAGTACTTC
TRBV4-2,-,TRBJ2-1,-,CASSQVSWGQNEQFF,TGTGCCAGCAGCCAAGTATCATGGGGTCAGAATGAGCAGTTCTTC
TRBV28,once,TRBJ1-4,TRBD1,CASSIRGGKGTEKLFF,TGTGCCAGCAGTATAAGAGGGGGCAAGGGTACGGAGAAACTGTTTTTT
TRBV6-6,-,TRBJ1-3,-,CASSYYPRGSGNTIYF,TGTGCCAGCAGTTACTATCCAAGGGGATCGGGAAACACCATATATTTT
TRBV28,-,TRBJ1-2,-,CASSPPSGYGYTF,TGTGCCAGCAGTCCCCCATCAGGCTATGGCTACACCTTC
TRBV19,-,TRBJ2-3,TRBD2,CASTTAGTTSTDTQYF,TGTGCCAGTACCACAGCCGGGACTACCAGCACAGATACGCAGTATTTT
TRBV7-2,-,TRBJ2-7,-,CASRQPGTPTYEQYF,TGTGCCAGCAGGCAACCCGGGACCCCAACCTACGAGCAGTACTTC
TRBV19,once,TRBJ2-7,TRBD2,CASTAAGGLHEQYF,TGTGCCAGCACCGCAGCGGGAGGGCTCCACGAGCAGTACTTC
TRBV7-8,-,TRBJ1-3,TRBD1,CASRPIDRGSGNTIYF,TGTGCCAGCAGGCCTATTGACAGGGGCTCTGGAAACACCATATATTTT
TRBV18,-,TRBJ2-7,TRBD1,CASRRTGVDEQYF,TGTGCCAGCCGCCGGACAGGGGTGGACGAGCAGTACTTC
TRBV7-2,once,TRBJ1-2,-,CASSLTGQGYGYTF,TGTGCCAGCAGCTTAACCGGTCAGGGGTATGGCTACACCTTC
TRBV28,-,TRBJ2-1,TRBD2,CASSLLPPGGRPYPHEQFF,TGTGCCAGCAGTTTACTCCCGCCTGGCGGGAGACCTTACCCACATGAGCAGTTCTTC
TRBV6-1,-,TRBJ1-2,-,CASSDWYGYTF,TGTGCCAGCAGTGATTGGTATGGCTACACCTTC